This T cell receptor (beta chain) appears in the sequencing data of a study of early T cells in non-severe SARS-CoV-2 infection. Looking at the study overall: Sequencing of bulk RNA from unsorted whole blood was done, without chain pairing. Points from the study as a whole: There was a bias toward anti-spike CD8 responses in VDJdb matching, which missed private and CD4 specificities.

This clonotype is termed medium-sized. Its antigen is as yet unknown. The TCR library protocol attached unique molecular identifiers to the individual cDNA molecules. One entry per CDR3 protein, called by TCRdb with MiXCR from the 5' RACE reads. In the table there are some 27,000 distinct CDR3 sequences, about 4% of which are singletons. The TCR originated in an adult who was a healthcare worker with PCR-confirmed SARS-CoV-2 infection or an uninfected control (not recorded which). Sequences were obtained from whole blood.

DNA of the CDR3: TGTGCCAGCAGCTTAGGACAGGGCAGGAACGAGCAGTACTTC. This codes for CASSLGQGRNEQYF. The rearrangement uses TRBV9 and TRBJ2-7; 8 bases agree with TRBD1. CDR1 is SGDLS, CDR2 YYNGEE, per germline. J lost 5 bases, V lost 4 bases, and 8 bases had no gene match. This CDR3 is built from 14 residues. Filled out from reference TRBV9 and TRBJ2-7, the complete variable domain reads DSGVTQTPKHLITATGQRVTLRCSPRSGDLSVYWYQQSLDQGLQFLIQYYNGEERAKGNILERFSAQQFPDLHSELNLSSLELGDSALYFCASSLGQGRNEQYFGPGTRLTVT.